The 11 T cell receptor beta chains below all came from one sample that was sequenced in a study of OX40 agonist ivuxolimab in advanced cancers. Produced via immunoSEQ multiplex PCR; TCRdb's table is partial and in-frame only. The data show about 97,000 clones, about 86% seen once. Here the sequenced sample was CD4+ or CD8+ T cells sorted from blood, taken in a trial of the OX40 agonist ivuxolimab. The origin of the receptors is an adult with an advanced solid tumor such as melanoma, head and neck, liver or kidney cancer.

The sample holds one count of this clone. In DNA, the CDR3 is TGTGCCAGCAGCTCCGTGGACGGGAACACTGAAGCTTTCTTT. Residues: CASSSVDGNTEAFF. J is TRBJ1-1 and V is TRBV5-6; D ambiguous. The CDR3 is 14 residues long. The ends were cut back, 3 bases at V and 1 base at J, with 10 bases in the middle. From germline, CDR1 is SGHDT and CDR2 YYEEEE.

This chain connects TRBV7-2 to TRBJ2-5; TRBD2 agrees at 10 bases. The CDR3 contains 15 residues. Germline assignment: CDR1 SGHTA and CDR2 FQGNSA. Losses at the gene ends were 5 bases for V and 5 bases for J; bases not matched to a gene: 8. The DNA of the CDR3 is TGTGCCAGCAGCCTTAGCGGGAGGAGGGAGGAGACCCAGTACTTC. Translation: CASSLSGRREETQYF.

The chain carries TRBV5-1 and TRBJ1-4, with 9 positions matching TRBD1. The germline gives CDR1 SGHRS, CDR2 YFSETQ. CDR3 length: 15 amino acids. V lost 2 bases to trimming and J lost 5 bases; unmatched junction nucleotides: 4. The CDR3 here is CASSLQGARNEKLFF. The CDR3 nucleotides are TGCGCCAGCAGCTTACAGGGGGCGCGGAATGAAAAACTGTTTTTT.

This clone came up once. The chain links TRBV5-6 to TRBJ2-1; D gene uncertain. The CDR3 extends over 13 amino acids. Germline V lookup: CDR1 SGHDT, CDR2 YYEEEE. Trimming stripped 2 bases from V and 6 bases from J, with 9 bases between. This CDR3 is CASSLIVSNEQFF. The CDR3 DNA reads TGTGCCAGCAGCTTAATTGTTTCCAATGAGCAGTTCTTC.

V gene TRBV19 combines with J gene TRBJ1-1; weak D call: TRBD1 (5 bases). The germline V gene encodes CDR1 LNHDA and CDR2 SQIVND (reference sequence). Between the trimmed V and J ends, which lost 7 bases and 1 base, there was a span of 10 bases. The CDR3 is made up of 13 amino acids. The DNA for the CDR3 is TGTGCCAGTAATCGGGGGAGGAACACTGAAGCTTTCTTT. Protein sequence: CASNRGRNTEAFF.

Concerning this clone: The sample carries other DNA sequences with the same CDR3. The J gene is TRBJ1-1, the V gene TRBV5-1; D not certain. V lost 0 bases, J lost 2 bases, and 5 bases lay in between. This CDR3 has 13 residues. Germline V gives CDR1 SGHRS, CDR2 YFSETQ. The CDR3 nucleotides are TGCGCCAGCAGCTTGGGGGGTAACACTGAAGCTTTCTTT. This translates into CASSLGGNTEAFF.

J is TRBJ1-4 and V is TRBV18; no clear D. V was shortened by 4 bases and J by 0 bases, with 9 bases between the two germline ends. Per the germline V gene, CDR1 is KGHSH and CDR2 is LQKENI. CDR3 size: 15 residues. This chain's CDR3 is CASSLAVATNEKLFF. The DNA of the CDR3 is TGTGCCAGCTCACTTGCTGTGGCAACTAATGAAAAACTGTTTTTT.

As concerns this clone: One junction end does not reproduce the germline sequence, and a read error may be involved. V gene TRBV7-7 combines with J gene TRBJ2-5, with 7 bases that match TRBD1. Germline loops: CDR1 SSHAT, CDR2 FNYEAQ (reference sequence). CDR3 length equals 16 residues. The CDR3 is CASSLAWGQKGETQYF. The CDR3, as DNA: TGTGCTAGCAGCTTAGCGTGGGGACAGAAAGGAGAGACCCAGTACTTC.

The chain employs TRBV6-5 and TRBJ1-1; no clear D gene. The CDR3 runs to 13 residues. Deletions cut 6 bases from V and 3 bases from J, with 11 bases between. Germline CDR1 is MNHEY and CDR2 is SVGAGI. This CDR3 reads CASSHRGDTEAFF. Written as DNA, the CDR3 is TGTGCCAGCAGCCATCGCGGGGACACTGAAGCTTTCTTT.

The chain combines TRBV11-2 with TRBJ2-7, with TRBD1 identical over 10 bases. This CDR3 contains 16 residues. Germline CDR1 reads SGHAT; CDR2 reads FQNNGV. Trimming cost V 2 bases and J 2 bases; bases outside gene matches: 6. The CDR3 DNA reads TGTGCCAGCAGCTTAACCCAGGGGACAGGGGCCTACGAGCAGTACTTC. Protein sequence: CASSLTQGTGAYEQYF. The full variable domain, rest sourced from reference TRBV11-2 and TRBJ2-7, is EAGVAQSPRYKIIEKRQSVAFWCNPISGHATLYWYQQILGQGPKLLIQFQNNGVVDDSQLPKDRFSAERLKGVDSTLKIQPAKLEDSAVYLCASSLTQGTGAYEQYFGPGTRLTVT.

The chain links TRBV2 to TRBJ1-2, with 7 bases lining up with TRBD1. The CDR3 length is 14 residues. Trimming cost V 6 bases and J 2 bases; bases outside gene matches: 6. Germline values: CDR1 SNHLY, CDR2 FYNNEI. The CDR3 reads CASRGGTVNYGYTF. Written as DNA, the CDR3 is TGTGCCAGCAGGGGCGGGACAGTCAACTATGGCTACACCTTC.